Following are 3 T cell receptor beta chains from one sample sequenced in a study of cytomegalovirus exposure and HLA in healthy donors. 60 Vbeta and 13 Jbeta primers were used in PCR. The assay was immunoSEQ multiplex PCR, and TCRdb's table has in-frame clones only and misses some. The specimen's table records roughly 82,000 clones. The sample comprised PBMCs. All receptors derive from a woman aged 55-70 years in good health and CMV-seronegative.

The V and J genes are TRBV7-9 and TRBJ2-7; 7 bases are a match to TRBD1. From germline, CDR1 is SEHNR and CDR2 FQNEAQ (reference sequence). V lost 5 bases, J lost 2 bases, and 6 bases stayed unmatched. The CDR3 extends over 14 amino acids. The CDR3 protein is CASSQPGGPYEQYF. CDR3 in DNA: TGTGCCAGCAGCCAGCCAGGGGGACCCTACGAGCAGTACTTC. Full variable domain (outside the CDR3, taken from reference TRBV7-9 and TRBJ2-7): DTGVSQNPRHKITKRGQNVTFRCDPISEHNRLYWYRQTLGQGPEFLTYFQNEAQLEKSRLLSDRFSAERPKGSFSTLEIQRTEQGDSAMYLCASSQPGGPYEQYFGPGTRLTVT.

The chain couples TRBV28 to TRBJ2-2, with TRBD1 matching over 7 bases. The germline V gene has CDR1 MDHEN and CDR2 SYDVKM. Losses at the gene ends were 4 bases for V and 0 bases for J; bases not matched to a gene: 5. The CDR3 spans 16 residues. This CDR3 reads CASSSPGTANTGELFF. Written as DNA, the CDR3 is TGTGCCAGCAGTTCCCCCGGGACAGCGAACACCGGGGAGCTGTTTTTT.

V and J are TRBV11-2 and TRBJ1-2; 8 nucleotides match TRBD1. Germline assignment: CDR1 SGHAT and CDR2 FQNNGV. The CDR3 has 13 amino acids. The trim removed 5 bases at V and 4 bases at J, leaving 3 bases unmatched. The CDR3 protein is CASSPDRAYGYTF. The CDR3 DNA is TGTGCCAGCAGCCCGGACAGGGCCTATGGCTACACCTTC.